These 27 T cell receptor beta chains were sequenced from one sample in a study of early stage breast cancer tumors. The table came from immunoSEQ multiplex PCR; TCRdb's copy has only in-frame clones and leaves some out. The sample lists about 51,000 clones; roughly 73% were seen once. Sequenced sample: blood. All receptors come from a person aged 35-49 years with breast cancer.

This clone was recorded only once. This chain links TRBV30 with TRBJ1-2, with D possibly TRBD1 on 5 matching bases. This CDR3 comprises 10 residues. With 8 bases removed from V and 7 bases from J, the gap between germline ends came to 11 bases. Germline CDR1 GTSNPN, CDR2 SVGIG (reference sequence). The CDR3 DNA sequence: TGTGCCCTGGAGGGGATTGGCTACACCTTC. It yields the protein CALEGIGYTF.

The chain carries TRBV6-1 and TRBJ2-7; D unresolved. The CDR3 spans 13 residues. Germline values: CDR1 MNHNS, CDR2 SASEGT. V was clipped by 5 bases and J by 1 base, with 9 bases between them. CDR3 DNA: TGTGCCAGCAGTTTCAGTATTTCCTACGAGCAGTACTTC. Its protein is CASSFSISYEQYF.

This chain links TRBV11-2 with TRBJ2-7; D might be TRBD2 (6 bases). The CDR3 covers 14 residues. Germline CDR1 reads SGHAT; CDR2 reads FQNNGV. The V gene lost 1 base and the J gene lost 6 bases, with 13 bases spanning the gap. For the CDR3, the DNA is TGTGCCAGCAGCTTAGGGGGGGTTACGGGCGAGCAGTACTTC. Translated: CASSLGGVTGEQYF.

CDR3 nucleotide sequence: TGTGCCAGCAGCCTTTCCACACAGGGAGGCGAGCAGTACTTC. The encoded protein is CASSLSTQGGEQYF. The chain joins TRBV7-9 to TRBJ2-7, with D perhaps being TRBD1 or TRBD2 (6 bases each). V lost 5 bases and J 6 bases, leaving 17 bases between the germline ends. This CDR3 region has 14 residues. Germline V gene sequence: CDR1 SEHNR, CDR2 FQNEAQ (reference sequence).

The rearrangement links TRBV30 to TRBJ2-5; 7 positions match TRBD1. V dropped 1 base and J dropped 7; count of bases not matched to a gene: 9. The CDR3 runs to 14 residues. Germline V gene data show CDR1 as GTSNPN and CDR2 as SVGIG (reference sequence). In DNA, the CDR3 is TGTGCCTGGAGTGGTAGCAACAGGGGCGCGACCCAGTACTTC. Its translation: CAWSGSNRGATQYF.

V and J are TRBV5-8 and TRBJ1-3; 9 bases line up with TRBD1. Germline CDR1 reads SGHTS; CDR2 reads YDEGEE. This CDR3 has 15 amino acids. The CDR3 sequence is CADGTGPGSGNTIYF. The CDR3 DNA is TGTGCAGACGGGACAGGGCCAGGCTCTGGAAACACCATATATTTT. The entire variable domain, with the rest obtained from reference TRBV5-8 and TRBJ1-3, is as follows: EAGVTQSPTHLIKTRGQQATLRCSPISGHTSVYWYQQALGLGLQFLLWYDEGEERNRGNFPPRFSGRQFPNYSSELNVNALELEDSALYLCADGTGPGSGNTIYFGEGSWLTVV.

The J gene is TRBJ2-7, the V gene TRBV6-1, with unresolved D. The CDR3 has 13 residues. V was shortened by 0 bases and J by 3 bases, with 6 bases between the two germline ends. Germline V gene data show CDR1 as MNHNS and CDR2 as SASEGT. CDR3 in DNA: TGTGCCAGCAGTGAAGCGGACGTCTACGAGCAGTACTTC. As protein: CASSEADVYEQYF.

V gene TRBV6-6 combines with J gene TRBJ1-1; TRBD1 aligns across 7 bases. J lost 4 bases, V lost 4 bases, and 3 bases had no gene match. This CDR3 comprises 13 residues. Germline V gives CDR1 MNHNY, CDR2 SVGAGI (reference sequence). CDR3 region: CASSSRQGTEAFF. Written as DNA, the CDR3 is TGTGCCAGCAGTTCCCGACAGGGCACTGAAGCTTTCTTT.

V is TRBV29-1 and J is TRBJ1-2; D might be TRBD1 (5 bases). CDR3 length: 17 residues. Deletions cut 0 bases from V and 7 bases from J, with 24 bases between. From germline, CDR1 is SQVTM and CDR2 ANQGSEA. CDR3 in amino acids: CSVEDLQGSDGTSGYTF. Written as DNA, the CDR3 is TGCAGCGTTGAAGATCTACAAGGGAGCGACGGGACCAGTGGCTACACCTTC.

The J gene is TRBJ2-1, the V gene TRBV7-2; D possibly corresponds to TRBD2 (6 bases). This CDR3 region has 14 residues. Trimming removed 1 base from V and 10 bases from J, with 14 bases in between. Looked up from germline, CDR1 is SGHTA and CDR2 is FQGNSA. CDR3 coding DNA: TGTGCCAGCAGCTTAGTGGCGACTAGTCGGGAGCAGTTCTTC. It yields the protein CASSLVATSREQFF.

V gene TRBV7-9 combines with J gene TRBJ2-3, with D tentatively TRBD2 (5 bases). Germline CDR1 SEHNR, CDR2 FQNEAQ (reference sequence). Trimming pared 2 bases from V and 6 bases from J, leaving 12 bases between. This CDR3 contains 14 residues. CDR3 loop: CASSLSRGADTQYF. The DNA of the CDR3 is TGTGCCAGCAGCTTATCCCGGGGAGCGGATACGCAGTATTTT.

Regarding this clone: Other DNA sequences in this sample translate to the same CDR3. CDR3 bases: TGCGCCAGCAGCTTTCTGGGAGGGACTGAAGCTTTCTTT. Protein sequence: CASSFLGGTEAFF. This rearrangement joins TRBV5-1 to TRBJ1-1; D gene uncertain. The CDR3 length is 13 residues. V was pared by 2 bases and J by 5 bases, with 10 bases between. Germline CDR1 reads SGHRS; CDR2 reads YFSETQ.

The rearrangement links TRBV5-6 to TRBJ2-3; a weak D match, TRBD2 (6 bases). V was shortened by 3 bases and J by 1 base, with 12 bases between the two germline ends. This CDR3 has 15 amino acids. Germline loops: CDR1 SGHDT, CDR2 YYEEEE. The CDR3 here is CASSSVAAGTDTQYF. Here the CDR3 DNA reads TGTGCCAGCAGCTCCGTAGCGGCCGGCACAGATACGCAGTATTTT.

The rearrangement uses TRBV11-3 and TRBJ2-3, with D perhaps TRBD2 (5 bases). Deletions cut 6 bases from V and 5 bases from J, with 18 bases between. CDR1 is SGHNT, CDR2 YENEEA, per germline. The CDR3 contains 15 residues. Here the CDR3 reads CASSTDSAAGDTQYF. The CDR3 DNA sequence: TGTGCCAGCAGTACGGACTCTGCCGCAGGAGATACGCAGTATTTT.

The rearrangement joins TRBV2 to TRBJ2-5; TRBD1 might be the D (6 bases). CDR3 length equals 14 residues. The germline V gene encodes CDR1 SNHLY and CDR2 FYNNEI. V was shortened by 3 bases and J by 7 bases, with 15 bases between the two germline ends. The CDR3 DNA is TGTGCCAGCAGTGACCGGGACACCGGTGGGACCCAGTACTTC. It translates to CASSDRDTGGTQYF.

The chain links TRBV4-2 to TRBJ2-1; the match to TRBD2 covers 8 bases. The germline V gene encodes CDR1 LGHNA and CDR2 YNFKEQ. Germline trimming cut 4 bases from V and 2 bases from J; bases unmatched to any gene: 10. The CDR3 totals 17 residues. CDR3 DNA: TGTGCCAGCAGCCCCAGGGTAGCGGGATCGACCTACAATGAGCAGTTCTTC. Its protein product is CASSPRVAGSTYNEQFF.

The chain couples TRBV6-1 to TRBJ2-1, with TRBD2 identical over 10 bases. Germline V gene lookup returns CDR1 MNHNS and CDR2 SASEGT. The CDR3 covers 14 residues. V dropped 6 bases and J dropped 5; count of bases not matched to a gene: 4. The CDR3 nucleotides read TGTGCCAGCAGCCTAGCGGGAGAGCACAATGAGCAGTTCTTC. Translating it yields CASSLAGEHNEQFF.

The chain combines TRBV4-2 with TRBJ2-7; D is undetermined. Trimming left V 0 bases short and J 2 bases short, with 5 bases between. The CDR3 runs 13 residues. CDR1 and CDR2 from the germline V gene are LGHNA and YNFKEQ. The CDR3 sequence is CASSQDEAYEQYF. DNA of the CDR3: TGTGCCAGCAGCCAAGATGAGGCCTACGAGCAGTACTTC.

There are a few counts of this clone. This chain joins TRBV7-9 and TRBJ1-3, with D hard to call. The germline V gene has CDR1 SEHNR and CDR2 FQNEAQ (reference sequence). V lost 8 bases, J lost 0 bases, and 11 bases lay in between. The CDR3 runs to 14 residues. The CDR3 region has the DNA TGTGCCAGCGACGAAGGAAACTCTGGAAACACCATATATTTT. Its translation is CASDEGNSGNTIYF. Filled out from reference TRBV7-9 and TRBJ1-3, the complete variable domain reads DTGVSQNPRHKITKRGQNVTFRCDPISEHNRLYWYRQTLGQGPEFLTYFQNEAQLEKSRLLSDRFSAERPKGSFSTLEIQRTEQGDSAMYLCASDEGNSGNTIYFGEGSWLTVV.

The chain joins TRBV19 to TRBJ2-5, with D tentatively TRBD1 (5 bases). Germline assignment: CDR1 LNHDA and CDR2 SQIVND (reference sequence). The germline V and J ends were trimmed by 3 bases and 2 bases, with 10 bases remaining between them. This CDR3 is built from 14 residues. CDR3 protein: CASSIINRQETQYF. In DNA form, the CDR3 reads TGTGCCAGTAGTATTATTAACAGGCAAGAGACCCAGTACTTC.

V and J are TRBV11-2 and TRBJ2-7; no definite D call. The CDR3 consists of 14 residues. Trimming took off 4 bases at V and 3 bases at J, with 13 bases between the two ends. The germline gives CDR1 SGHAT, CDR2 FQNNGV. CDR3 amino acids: CASSSSWVSYEQYF. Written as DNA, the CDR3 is TGTGCCAGCAGCTCCTCCTGGGTGAGCTACGAGCAGTACTTC.

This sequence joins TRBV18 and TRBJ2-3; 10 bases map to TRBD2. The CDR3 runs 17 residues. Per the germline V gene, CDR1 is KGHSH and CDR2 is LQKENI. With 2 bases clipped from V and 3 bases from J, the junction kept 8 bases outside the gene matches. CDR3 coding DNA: TGTGCCAGCTCACCAACTGGGGGACTAGCGAGTACAGATACGCAGTATTTT. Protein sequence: CASSPTGGLASTDTQYF.

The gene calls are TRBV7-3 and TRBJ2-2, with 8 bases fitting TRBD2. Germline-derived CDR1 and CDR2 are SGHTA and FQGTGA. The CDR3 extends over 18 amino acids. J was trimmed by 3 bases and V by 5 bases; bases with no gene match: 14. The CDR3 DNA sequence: TGTGCCAGCAGCCCTAGCGGGCGGAAAACCGCGGACACCGGGGAGCTGTTTTTT. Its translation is CASSPSGRKTADTGELFF.

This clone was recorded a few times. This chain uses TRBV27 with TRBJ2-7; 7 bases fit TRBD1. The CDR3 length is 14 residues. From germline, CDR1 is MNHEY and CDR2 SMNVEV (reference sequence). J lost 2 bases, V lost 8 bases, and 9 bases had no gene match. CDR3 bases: TGTGCCAGCGGTTCGACAGGGAGCGCCTACGAGCAGTACTTC. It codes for CASGSTGSAYEQYF.

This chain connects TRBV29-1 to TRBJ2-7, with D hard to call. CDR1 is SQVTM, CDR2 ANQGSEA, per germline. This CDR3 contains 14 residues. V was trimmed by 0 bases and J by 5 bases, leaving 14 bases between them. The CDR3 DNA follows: TGCAGCGTTGAAGATCGGGCGGTTGGGCACGAGCAGTACTTC. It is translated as CSVEDRAVGHEQYF.

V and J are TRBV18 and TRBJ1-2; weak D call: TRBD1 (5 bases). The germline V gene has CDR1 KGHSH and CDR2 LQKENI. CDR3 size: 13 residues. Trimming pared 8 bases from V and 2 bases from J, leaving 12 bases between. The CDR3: CASGGETNYGYTF. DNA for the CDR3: TGTGCCAGCGGAGGGGAAACGAACTATGGCTACACCTTC.

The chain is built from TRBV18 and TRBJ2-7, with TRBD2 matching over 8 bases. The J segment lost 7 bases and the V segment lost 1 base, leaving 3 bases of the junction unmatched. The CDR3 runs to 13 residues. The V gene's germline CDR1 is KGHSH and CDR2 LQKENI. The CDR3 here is CASSPRREGEQYF. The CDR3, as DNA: TGTGCCAGCTCACCACGACGGGAGGGGGAGCAGTACTTC.